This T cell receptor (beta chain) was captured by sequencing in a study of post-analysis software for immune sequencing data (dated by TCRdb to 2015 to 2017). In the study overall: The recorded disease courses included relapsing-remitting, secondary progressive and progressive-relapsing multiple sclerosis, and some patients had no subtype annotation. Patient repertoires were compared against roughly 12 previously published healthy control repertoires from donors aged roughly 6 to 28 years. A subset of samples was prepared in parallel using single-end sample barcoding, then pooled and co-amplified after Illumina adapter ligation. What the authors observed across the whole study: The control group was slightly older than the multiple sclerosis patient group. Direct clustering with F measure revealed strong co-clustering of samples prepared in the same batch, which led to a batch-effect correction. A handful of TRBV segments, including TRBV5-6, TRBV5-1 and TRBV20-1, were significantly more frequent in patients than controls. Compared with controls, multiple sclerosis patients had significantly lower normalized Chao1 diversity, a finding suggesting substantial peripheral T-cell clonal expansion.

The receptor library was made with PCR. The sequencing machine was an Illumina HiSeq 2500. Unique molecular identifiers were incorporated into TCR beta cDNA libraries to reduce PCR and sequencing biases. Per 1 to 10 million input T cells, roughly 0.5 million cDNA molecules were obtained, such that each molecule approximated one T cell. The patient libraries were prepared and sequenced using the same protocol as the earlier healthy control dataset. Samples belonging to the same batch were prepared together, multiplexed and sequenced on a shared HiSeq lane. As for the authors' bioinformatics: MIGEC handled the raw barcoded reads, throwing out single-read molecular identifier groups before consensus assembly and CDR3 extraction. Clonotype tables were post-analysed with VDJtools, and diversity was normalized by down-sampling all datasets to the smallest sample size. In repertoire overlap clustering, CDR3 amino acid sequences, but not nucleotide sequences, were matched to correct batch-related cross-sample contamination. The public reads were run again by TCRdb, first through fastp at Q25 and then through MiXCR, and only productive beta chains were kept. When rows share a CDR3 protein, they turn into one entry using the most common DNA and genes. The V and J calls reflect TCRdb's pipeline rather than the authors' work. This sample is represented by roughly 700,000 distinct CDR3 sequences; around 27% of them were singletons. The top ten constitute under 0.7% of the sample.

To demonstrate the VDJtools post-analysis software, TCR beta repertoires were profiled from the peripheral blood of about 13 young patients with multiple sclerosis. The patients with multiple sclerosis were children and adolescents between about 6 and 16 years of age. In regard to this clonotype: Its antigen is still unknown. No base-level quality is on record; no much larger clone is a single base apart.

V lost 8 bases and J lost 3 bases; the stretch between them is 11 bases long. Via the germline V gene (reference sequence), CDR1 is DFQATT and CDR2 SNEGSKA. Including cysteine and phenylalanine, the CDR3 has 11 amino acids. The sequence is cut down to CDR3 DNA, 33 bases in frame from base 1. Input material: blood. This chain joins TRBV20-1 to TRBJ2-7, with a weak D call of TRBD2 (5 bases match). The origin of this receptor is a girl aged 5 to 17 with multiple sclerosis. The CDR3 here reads CSPLTSYEQYF. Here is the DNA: TGCAGTCCGCTCACTAGCTACGAGCAGTACTTC.